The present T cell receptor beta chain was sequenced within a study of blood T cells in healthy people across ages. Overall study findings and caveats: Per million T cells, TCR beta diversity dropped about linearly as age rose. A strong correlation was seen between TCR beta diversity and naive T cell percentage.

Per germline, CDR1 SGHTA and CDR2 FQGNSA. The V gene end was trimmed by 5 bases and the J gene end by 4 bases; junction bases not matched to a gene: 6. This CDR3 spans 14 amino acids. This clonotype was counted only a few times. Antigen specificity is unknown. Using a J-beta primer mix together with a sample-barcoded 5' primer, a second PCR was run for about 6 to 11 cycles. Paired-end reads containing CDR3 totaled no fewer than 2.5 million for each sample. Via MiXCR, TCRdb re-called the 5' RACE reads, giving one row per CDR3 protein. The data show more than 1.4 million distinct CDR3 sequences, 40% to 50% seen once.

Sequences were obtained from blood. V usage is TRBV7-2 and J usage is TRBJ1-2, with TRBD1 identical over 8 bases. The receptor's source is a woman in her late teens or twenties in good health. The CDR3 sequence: CASSAQTGGYGYTF. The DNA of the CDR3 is TGTGCCAGCAGCGCGCAAACAGGGGGCTATGGCTACACCTTC. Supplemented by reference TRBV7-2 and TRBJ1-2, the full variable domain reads GAGVSQSPSNKVTEKGKDVELRCDPISGHTALYWYRQSLGQGLEFLIYFQGNSAPDKSGLPSDRFSAERTGGSVSTLTIQRTQQEDSAVYLCASSAQTGGYGYTFGSGTRLTVV.